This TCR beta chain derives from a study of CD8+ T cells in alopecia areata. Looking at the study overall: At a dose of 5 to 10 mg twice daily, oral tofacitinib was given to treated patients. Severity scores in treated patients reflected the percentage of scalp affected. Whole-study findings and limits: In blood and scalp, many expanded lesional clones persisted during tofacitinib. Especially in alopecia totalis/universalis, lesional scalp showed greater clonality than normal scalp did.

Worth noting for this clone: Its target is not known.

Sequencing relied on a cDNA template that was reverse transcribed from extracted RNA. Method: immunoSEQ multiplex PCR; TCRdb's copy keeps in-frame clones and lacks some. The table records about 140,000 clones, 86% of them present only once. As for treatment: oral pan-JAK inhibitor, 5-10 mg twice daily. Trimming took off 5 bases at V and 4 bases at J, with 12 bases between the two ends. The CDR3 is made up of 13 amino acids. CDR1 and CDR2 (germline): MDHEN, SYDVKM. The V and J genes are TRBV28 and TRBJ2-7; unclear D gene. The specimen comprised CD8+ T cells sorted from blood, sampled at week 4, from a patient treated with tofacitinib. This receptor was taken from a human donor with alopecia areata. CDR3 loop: CASSTGHLYEQYF. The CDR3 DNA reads TGTGCCAGCAGTACCGGGCATCTTTACGAGCAGTACTTC.